Shown below are 2 T cell receptor beta chains from a single sample sequenced in a study of radiotherapy plus CTLA-4 blockade in lung cancer. Method: immunoSEQ multiplex PCR; TCRdb's copy keeps in-frame clones and lacks some. The data contain more than 40,000 clones, 75% to 85% of them singletons. The specimen was peripheral blood, collected from a patient treated with radiotherapy plus ipilimumab. The source is a human donor with non-small cell lung cancer who had stable disease on radiotherapy plus ipilimumab.

This rearrangement joins TRBV15 to TRBJ2-6, with TRBD1 identical over 9 bases. Germline V gene lookup returns CDR1 LNHNV and CDR2 YYDKDF (reference sequence). The V gene end was trimmed by 0 bases and the J gene end by 4 bases; junction bases not matched to a gene: 10. The length of the CDR3 is 19 residues. DNA for the CDR3: TGTGCCACCAGCAGAGATCCTATTGGGACAGGGTCCGGGGCCAACGTCCTGACTTTC. Residues: CATSRDPIGTGSGANVLTF.

The chain joins TRBV11-2 to TRBJ2-5; 7 nucleotides match TRBD2. V dropped 7 bases and J dropped 5; count of bases not matched to a gene: 13. The CDR3 has 15 amino acids. Germline-derived CDR1 and CDR2 are SGHAT and FQNNGV. CDR3 in amino acids: CASTLGGRAWETQYF. The DNA of the CDR3 is TGTGCCAGCACTCTGGGAGGGAGGGCCTGGGAGACCCAGTACTTC. Variable domain in full (rest from reference TRBV11-2 and TRBJ2-5): EAGVAQSPRYKIIEKRQSVAFWCNPISGHATLYWYQQILGQGPKLLIQFQNNGVVDDSQLPKDRFSAERLKGVDSTLKIQPAKLEDSAVYLCASTLGGRAWETQYFGPGTRLLVL.